One sample yielded the 30 T cell receptor beta chains listed below, sequenced in a study of graft-versus-host responses after intestinal transplantation. Here immunoSEQ multiplex PCR was the method, and the copy in TCRdb shows in-frame clones only, minus some. Of about 120,000 clones detected, 85% to 95% appear once; the ten largest clones hold around 0.12%. Their antigen targets remain unknown. The specimen comprised unstimulated CD4+ T cells sorted from spleen or lymph node cells, sampled before intestinal transplant. All receptors derive from a human donor who received an intestinal transplant.

The chain uses TRBV18 and TRBJ2-2; D may be TRBD1 (6 bases). Trimming took 3 bases from V and 1 from J, leaving 18 bases between them. The V gene's germline CDR1 is KGHSH and CDR2 LQKENI. This CDR3 is 18 amino acids long. The CDR3 DNA follows: TGTGCCAGCTCACCCCTTAGGAGAGACAGGCTGAACACCGGGGAGCTGTTTTTT. Its protein product is CASSPLRRDRLNTGELFF.

The chain is built from TRBV15 and TRBJ2-3; possibly TRBD1 for D (6 bases). CDR3 length equals 18 residues. From germline, CDR1 is LNHNV and CDR2 YYDKDF (reference sequence). The ends were cut back, 5 bases at V and 2 bases at J, with 23 bases in the middle. CDR3 nucleotides: TGTGCCACCAGCCATGAAGCTAACCCCGGGACACCCACAGATACGCAGTATTTT. Translating gives CATSHEANPGTPTDTQYF.

V gene TRBV27 combines with J gene TRBJ2-7, with D perhaps TRBD2 (5 bases). Between the trimmed V and J ends, which lost 2 bases and 5 bases, there was a span of 10 bases. CDR1 and CDR2 from the germline V gene are MNHEY and SMNVEV (reference sequence). The CDR3 has 13 amino acids. For the CDR3, the DNA is TGTGCCAGCAGTTTACGTGCCGGGAACGAGCAGTACTTC. This translates into CASSLRAGNEQYF.

This rearrangement joins TRBV19 to TRBJ1-1; 7 bases agree with TRBD1. The CDR3 spans 15 residues. The V segment lost 5 bases and the J segment 1 base; nucleotides outside the gene matches: 7. Germline CDR1 reads LNHDA; CDR2 reads SQIVND (reference sequence). The CDR3 here is CASSQRQGGNTEAFF. The DNA for the CDR3 is TGTGCCAGTAGTCAGAGACAGGGCGGGAACACTGAAGCTTTCTTT.

This rearrangement joins TRBV5-4 to TRBJ2-2, with TRBD2 as a possible D gene (6 bases). This CDR3 spans 14 amino acids. V was trimmed by 0 bases and J by 6 bases, leaving 9 bases between them. CDR1 is SGHNT, CDR2 YYREEE, per germline (reference sequence). The CDR3, as DNA: TGTGCCAGCAGCTTGGGGGGGGAGGCCGGGGAGCTGTTTTTT. As protein: CASSLGGEAGELFF.

The chain employs TRBV30 and TRBJ1-2; 8 bases line up with TRBD1. V was clipped by 5 bases and J by 4 bases; unmatched bases: 3. Germline V gene lookup returns CDR1 GTSNPN and CDR2 SVGIG (reference sequence). This CDR3 region has 12 residues. CDR3: CAWQTGGYGYTF. The CDR3 coding sequence is TGTGCCTGGCAAACAGGGGGCTATGGCTACACCTTC.

The rearrangement joins TRBV10-2 to TRBJ2-5; TRBD2 matches 12 bases. The DNA end is a closer match to TRBJ2-7, so the J assignment may be wrong. The germline V gene encodes CDR1 WSHSY and CDR2 SAAADI. The CDR3 length is 18 residues. CDR3 sequence: CASGLGLAGSQFSYEQYF. For the CDR3, the DNA is TGCGCCAGCGGACTAGGACTAGCGGGATCCCAATTCTCCTACGAGCAGTACTTC.

The chain uses TRBV7-8 and TRBJ2-7; 7 nucleotides agree with TRBD2. The CDR3 sequence is 13 residues long. Trimming cost V 3 bases and J 7 bases; bases outside gene matches: 6. Germline values: CDR1 SGHVS, CDR2 FQNEAQ. In DNA, the CDR3 is TGTGCCAGCAGCTTTGTCGAGGGAGGGGAGCAGTACTTC. Translation gives CASSFVEGGEQYF.

The CDR3 loop is CASSTAGQDSYEQYF. CDR3 nucleotides: TGTGCCAGCAGCACCGCGGGACAGGACTCCTACGAGCAGTACTTC. The rearrangement joins TRBV7-2 to TRBJ2-7; 8 bases match TRBD1. Per the germline V gene, CDR1 is SGHTA and CDR2 is FQGNSA. The CDR3 extends over 15 amino acids. V trimming: 5 bases; J trimming: 0 bases; junction bases outside the gene matches: 6. Complete variable domain (other parts from reference TRBV7-2 and TRBJ2-7): GAGVSQSPSNKVTEKGKDVELRCDPISGHTALYWYRQSLGQGLEFLIYFQGNSAPDKSGLPSDRFSAERTGGSVSTLTIQRTQQEDSAVYLCASSTAGQDSYEQYFGPGTRLTVT.

The chain employs TRBV7-3 and TRBJ2-3; D is possibly TRBD1 or TRBD2 (8 bases each). The CDR3 extends over 18 amino acids. Germline lookup yields CDR1 SGHTA and CDR2 FQGTGA. The ends were cut back, 3 bases at V and 1 base at J, with 20 bases in the middle. DNA of the CDR3: TGTGCCAGCAGCTTGGACAGGGCAGGACTAGCAGGCACAGATACGCAGTATTTT. This gives the protein CASSLDRAGLAGTDTQYF.

A single count supports this clone. CDR3 amino acids: CASSPLGQALTEAFF. DNA of the CDR3: TGTGCCAGCAGCCCACTTGGACAGGCCCTGACTGAAGCTTTCTTT. The rearrangement joins TRBV9 to TRBJ1-1; TRBD1 aligns across 7 bases. The germline gives CDR1 SGDLS, CDR2 YYNGEE. Trimming took 4 bases from V and 5 from J; bases not matched to a gene: 11. This CDR3 is 15 amino acids long.

The chain is built from TRBV6-1 and TRBJ1-5; 8 positions match TRBD1. In germline, CDR1 is MNHNS, CDR2 SASEGT. V shed 5 bases, J shed 7 bases, and the junction held 7 bases outside the gene matches. This CDR3 region has 14 residues. CDR3 sequence: CASSSQGAGQPQHF. CDR3 DNA sequence: TGTGCCAGCAGTTCTCAGGGGGCCGGGCAGCCCCAGCATTTT.

V and J are TRBV30 and TRBJ1-4; TRBD1 is a possible D gene (5 bases). Between the trimmed V and J ends, which lost 2 bases and 7 bases, there was a span of 14 bases. Germline CDR1 is GTSNPN and CDR2 is SVGIG (reference sequence). The CDR3 has 14 residues. The CDR3 sequence is CAWSRKQGGEKLFF. CDR3 nucleotide sequence: TGTGCCTGGAGTAGGAAGCAGGGAGGTGAAAAACTGTTTTTT.

The chain employs TRBV28 and TRBJ2-1; the D gene is possibly TRBD1 (5 bases). Germline values: CDR1 MDHEN, CDR2 SYDVKM. V dropped 6 bases and J dropped 4 bases, with 13 bases sitting between them. CDR3 length: 14 amino acids. CDR3 in DNA: TGTGCCAGCAGGATGACAGCTCAATACAATGAGCAGTTCTTC. Its translation is CASRMTAQYNEQFF.

This clone turned up a few times. The chain recombines TRBV12-5 with TRBJ2-6; no firm D call. The CDR3 has 13 residues. Germline V CDR1 and CDR2: LGHNT, FRNRAP. V was shortened by 6 bases and J by 2 bases, with 5 bases between the two germline ends. CDR3 bases: TGTGCTAGTGGACCGGCTGGGGCCAACGTCCTGACTTTC. It translates to CASGPAGANVLTF.

This chain joins TRBV18 and TRBJ2-1, with 10 bases that match TRBD2. The J segment lost 4 bases and the V segment lost 5 bases, leaving 11 bases of the junction unmatched. The CDR3 contains 17 residues. CDR1 is KGHSH and CDR2 is LQKENI in the germline V gene. CDR3 in amino acids: CASSKRGGLADYNEQFF. The DNA of the CDR3 is TGTGCCAGCTCAAAACGAGGAGGACTAGCGGATTACAATGAGCAGTTCTTC.

The CDR3 reads CASSYNLRPYNEQFF. The CDR3 bases are TGTGCCAGCAGTTATAACTTGAGGCCATACAATGAGCAGTTCTTC. This rearrangement joins TRBV6-5 to TRBJ2-1; no clear D. The CDR3 is 15 residues long. Germline V lookup: CDR1 MNHEY, CDR2 SVGAGI. The V gene lost 3 bases and the J gene lost 4 bases, with 13 bases spanning the gap.

The V gene is TRBV6-1, the J gene TRBJ1-1; the D gene is possibly TRBD1 (6 bases). Looked up from germline, CDR1 is MNHNS and CDR2 is SASEGT. Trimming removed 4 bases from V and 8 bases from J, with 8 bases in between. The CDR3 is made up of 11 amino acids. This CDR3 is CASSVDREAFF. The DNA of the CDR3 is TGTGCCAGCAGTGTCGACAGGGAAGCTTTCTTT.

The V gene is TRBV18, the J gene TRBJ2-7; D not certain. Germline assignment: CDR1 KGHSH and CDR2 LQKENI. This CDR3 comprises 17 residues. Trimming shortened V by 3 bases and J by 1 base, and 19 bases separated the two germline ends. CDR3 protein: CASSPWSSQIRSYEQYF. The CDR3, as DNA: TGTGCCAGCTCACCGTGGAGTTCTCAGATTCGTTCCTACGAGCAGTACTTC.

This chain links TRBV10-3 with TRBJ2-1, with a tentative D call TRBD2 (6 bases). Germline V gene sequence: CDR1 ENHRY, CDR2 SYGVKD. This CDR3 comprises 13 residues. Trimming took 7 bases from V and 8 from J, leaving 15 bases between them. The CDR3, as DNA: TGTGCCATCACCCAGCGGGCCTCGGATGAGCAGTTCTTC. Protein: CAITQRASDEQFF.

This clone was recorded once. The genes are TRBV5-1 and TRBJ2-5, with 7 bases matching TRBD1. CDR1 and CDR2 from the germline V gene are SGHRS and YFSETQ. The CDR3 is 15 amino acids. The V and J ends lost 1 base and 5 bases, in that order; junction bases with no gene match: 8. The CDR3 here is CASSLSQGEKETQYF. CDR3 bases: TGCGCCAGCAGCTTGTCCCAGGGGGAGAAGGAGACCCAGTACTTC.

The J gene is TRBJ2-5, the V gene TRBV30; D is ambiguous. V was shortened by 1 base and J by 5 bases, with 14 bases between the two germline ends. There are 14 residues in the CDR3. Germline V gives CDR1 GTSNPN, CDR2 SVGIG (reference sequence). The CDR3 is CAWSGRTLGETQYF. In DNA form, the CDR3 reads TGTGCCTGGAGTGGTAGGACCCTAGGGGAGACCCAGTACTTC.

V and J are TRBV6-5 and TRBJ2-1, with TRBD2 matching 11 bases. V was pared by 4 bases and J by 6 bases, with 5 bases of the junction left unmatched. Germline V gene data show CDR1 as MNHEY and CDR2 as SVGAGI. The CDR3 has 15 residues. The CDR3 DNA reads TGTGCCAGCAGTTCCCCGACTAGCGGGGTCAATGAGCAGTTCTTC. Amino acids: CASSSPTSGVNEQFF.

This clone was counted once. This chain uses TRBV5-4 with TRBJ1-2; 7 nucleotides align to TRBD1. After removal of 0 bases from V and 6 bases from J, the junction contained 14 bases not matched to a gene. This CDR3 comprises 17 residues. The V gene's germline CDR1 is SGHNT and CDR2 YYREEE (reference sequence). The CDR3 sequence: CASSLAVTRQGDHGYTF. CDR3 nucleotides: TGTGCCAGCAGCTTGGCCGTCACCAGGCAGGGGGACCATGGCTACACCTTC.

V is TRBV7-9 and J is TRBJ2-1; 7 bases are a match to TRBD2. The germline CDR1 and CDR2 sequences are SEHNR and FQNEAQ (reference sequence). This CDR3 comprises 15 residues. The junction had 7 bases not matched to a gene; V was cut back by 5 bases and J by 3 bases. The CDR3 DNA sequence: TGTGCCAGCAGCAACCGGGACTACGGCTACAATGAGCAGTTCTTC. Protein sequence: CASSNRDYGYNEQFF.

In regard to this clone: The junction differs from germline at one of its ends, possibly a read error. This chain uses TRBV7-7 with TRBJ2-5; TRBD2 matches at 7 bases. The CDR3 runs 15 residues. Germline V gene sequence: CDR1 SSHAT, CDR2 FNYEAQ (reference sequence). In DNA, the CDR3 is TGTGCTAGCAGCGGGACTAAACCGTACCAAGAGACCCAGTACTTC. Translated: CASSGTKPYQETQYF.

V and J are TRBV29-1 and TRBJ1-1, with unresolved D. This CDR3 region has 13 residues. The ends were cut back, 8 bases at V and 2 bases at J, with 15 bases in the middle. Per the germline V gene, CDR1 is SQVTM and CDR2 is ANQGSEA. In nucleotides, the CDR3 is TGCAGCTCCTCCGCCCGGGGAAACACTGAAGCTTTCTTT. It is translated as CSSSARGNTEAFF.

The chain uses TRBV2 and TRBJ2-7; possible D gene TRBD1, 6 bases. Germline-derived CDR1 and CDR2 are SNHLY and FYNNEI. The CDR3 runs to 16 residues. V was pared by 3 bases and J by 0 bases, with 15 bases between. CDR3 in amino acids: CASSDRGTPGSYEQYF. The DNA for the CDR3 is TGTGCCAGCAGTGATAGGGGGACCCCCGGCTCCTACGAGCAGTACTTC.

This chain links TRBV6-5 with TRBJ2-7; a weak D match, TRBD2 (6 bases). This CDR3 has 15 amino acids. From germline, CDR1 is MNHEY and CDR2 SVGAGI. Trimming removed 5 bases at V and 0 bases at J, with 14 bases between. The CDR3 protein is CASSVWDSGSYEQYF. The CDR3 region has the DNA TGTGCCAGCAGTGTCTGGGACTCTGGCTCCTACGAGCAGTACTTC.

The chain links TRBV6-6 to TRBJ2-7; D is ambiguous. Germline values: CDR1 MNHNY, CDR2 SVGAGI (reference sequence). V shed 5 bases and J shed 2 bases, with 7 bases lying between them. The CDR3 is 12 residues long. The CDR3 nucleotides read TGTGCCAGCAGTAGGTCCCCCTACGAGCAGTACTTC. It is translated as CASSRSPYEQYF.